This TCR beta chain emerged from a study of shared T cell receptors in the human thymus. Comment on this clone: Other DNA sequences in the sample encode the same CDR3.

Profiled with immunoSEQ multiplex PCR; TCRdb holds only in-frame clones, not every one. The sample carries hundreds of thousands of clones, more than 75% recorded once. CDR1 is KGHSH and CDR2 is LQKENI in the germline V gene. V lost 0 bases and J 5 bases, leaving 10 bases between the germline ends. CDR3 size: 14 residues. These data are also associated with another study on human thymus T cells. As that study records: Resections were taken during corrective heart surgery, and the thymus tissue came from these.

J is TRBJ2-5 and V is TRBV18; a possible D gene is TRBD1 (6 bases). This clonotype was obtained from a boy younger than two with a congenital heart defect. The sequenced sample was thymocytes. The CDR3 DNA reads as TGTGCCAGCTCACCACCGGGGGCCGGGGAGACCCAGTACTTC. It encodes CASSPPGAGETQYF. Complete variable domain (other parts from reference TRBV18 and TRBJ2-5): NAGVMQNPRHLVRRRGQEARLRCSPMKGHSHVYWYRQLPEEGLKFMVYLQKENIIDESGMPKERFSAEFPKEGPSILRIQQVVRGDSAAYFCASSPPGAGETQYFGPGTRLLVL.